In its sample, the clone carrying this T cell receptor beta chain was seen many times. Germline V CDR1 and CDR2: GTSNPN, SVGIG (reference sequence). CDR3 length equals 13 residues. The V end lost 0 bases, the J end lost 6 bases, and 11 bases lay between the germline ends. The data stem from a study of T cells in Graves' hyperthyroidism and ophthalmopathy. Graves' hyperthyroidism is called stable when ophthalmopathy does not progress within 18 months. Amplification of TCR beta CDR3 regions used RNA as the template. Researchers ran a first-round RT-PCR on the TCR CDR3 using the HTBI primer set. TCRdb reanalysed the multiplex PCR reads using MiXCR and keeps one entry per CDR3 protein. This sample has 200,000 or so distinct CDR3 sequences, with less than 20% found just once.

The TCR comes from a woman in her forties or fifties with Graves' hyperthyroidism. Source material: blood. The chain carries TRBV30 and TRBJ1-2; D may be TRBD1 (5 bases). The CDR3 nucleotides read TGTGCCTGGAGTGTTCTTGGGGCGGATGGCTACACCTTC. Protein product: CAWSVLGADGYTF.